The 15 T cell receptor beta chains given below trace back to one sample, sequenced in a study of CD8 T cells in ankylosing spondylitis. TCRdb reprocessed the 5' RACE reads via MiXCR and lists one record per CDR3 protein. The table lists roughly 180,000 distinct CDR3 sequences, approximately 9% of them singletons, with about 15% in the top ten. What was sequenced was blood, either unsorted or a sorted T cell fraction (not recorded which). These receptors were collected from a female donor with ankylosing spondylitis or in good health (not recorded which).

This clonotype was picked up many times. This chain uses TRBV7-2 with TRBJ2-3, with 12 bases matching TRBD2. Germline V lookup: CDR1 SGHTA, CDR2 FQGNSA. With V trimmed by 4 bases and J by 6 bases, 5 bases remained unmatched. This CDR3 has 15 residues. For the CDR3, the DNA is TGTGCCAGCAGCTCACTAGCGGGAGGAGGTGATACGCAGTATTTT. Translation: CASSSLAGGGDTQYF.

This clonotype was seen repeatedly, ten times or more. The chain is built from TRBV24-1 and TRBJ2-1, with 7 bases matching TRBD1. CDR3 length: 13 amino acids. J gave up 8 bases and V 3 bases, and 3 bases lay outside the gene matches. Germline assignment: CDR1 KGHDR and CDR2 SFDVKD. The CDR3 DNA reads as TGTGCCACCAGTGATGAGACAGGGCATGAGCAGTTCTTC. Translation: CATSDETGHEQFF.

In its sample, this clonotype was seen a few times. This chain uses TRBV4-3 with TRBJ2-5; D might be TRBD2 (5 bases). The germline gives CDR1 LGHNA, CDR2 YSLEER. This CDR3 has 14 amino acids. V was trimmed by 0 bases and J by 5 bases, leaving 10 bases between them. The CDR3 sequence is CASSQDKGVETQYF. The CDR3 coding sequence is TGCGCCAGCAGCCAAGATAAGGGAGTGGAGACCCAGTACTTC.

The V gene is TRBV18, the J gene TRBJ1-2; D uncertain. Germline assignment: CDR1 KGHSH and CDR2 LQKENI. Trimming shortened V by 5 bases and J by 6 bases, and 13 bases separated the two germline ends. The CDR3 has 13 amino acids. The CDR3 region is CASSKGLDDGYTF. CDR3 DNA sequence: TGTGCCAGCTCAAAGGGATTGGATGATGGCTACACCTTC.

This clonotype was seen more than once but under ten times. The V and J genes are TRBV7-9 and TRBJ1-4; D might be TRBD1 (6 bases). Germline-derived CDR1 and CDR2 are SEHNR and FQNEAQ (reference sequence). V lost 5 bases to trimming and J lost 8 bases, with 15 bases between them. This CDR3 is built from 14 residues. The chain's CDR3 is CASSLTGPGEKLFF. Here the CDR3 DNA reads TGTGCCAGCAGCCTCACAGGGCCGGGCGAAAAACTGTTTTTT.

V and J are TRBV5-1 and TRBJ2-5; maybe TRBD1 (5 bases). V was shortened by 4 bases and J by 5 bases, with 15 bases between the two germline ends. The germline CDR1 and CDR2 sequences are SGHRS and YFSETQ. The CDR3 contains 14 residues. Written as DNA, the CDR3 is TGCGCCAGCAGCCTTGAACAGGAAATGGAGACCCAGTACTTC. Its protein is CASSLEQEMETQYF.

This clonotype was picked up a small number of times. The rearrangement uses TRBV5-6 and TRBJ2-3, with D uncertain. The ends were cut back, 4 bases at V and 8 bases at J, with 8 bases in the middle. There are 11 residues in the CDR3. CDR1 and CDR2 from the germline V gene are SGHDT and YYEEEE. CDR3 protein: CASSLTSTQYF. The CDR3 nucleotides read TGTGCCAGCAGCCTTACATCTACGCAGTATTTT.

The chain's CDR3 is CASSQDLVQGPRGTQYF. DNA of the CDR3: TGCGCCAGCAGCCAAGATCTTGTCCAGGGGCCACGAGGTACGCAGTATTTT. The V gene is TRBV4-3, the J gene TRBJ2-3; D possibly corresponds to TRBD1 (6 bases). The CDR3 loop spans 17 amino acids. Trimming removed 0 bases from V and 8 bases from J, with 21 bases in between. Germline CDR1 and CDR2: LGHNA and YSLEER.

This clonotype was seen only a few times. This chain uses TRBV27 with TRBJ2-2; D gene uncertain. The CDR3 extends over 13 amino acids. V was shortened by 6 bases and J by 2 bases, with 7 bases between the two germline ends. Germline assignment: CDR1 MNHEY and CDR2 SMNVEV (reference sequence). The CDR3 here is CASRDGNTGELFF. The CDR3 bases are TGTGCCAGCAGGGACGGAAACACCGGGGAGCTGTTTTTT.

A few counts support this clonotype. The J gene is TRBJ2-2, the V gene TRBV12-5; no definite D call. The CDR3 is 12 residues long. Trimming pared 8 bases from V and 3 bases from J, leaving 7 bases between. Germline CDR1 is LGHNT and CDR2 is FRNRAP. The CDR3 protein is CASSAHTGELFF. The CDR3 DNA is TGTGCTAGTAGCGCCCACACCGGGGAGCTGTTTTTT.

This clonotype was observed a handful of times. The chain has TRBV6-5 and TRBJ2-7, with a tentative D call TRBD2 (5 bases). The germline gives CDR1 MNHEY, CDR2 SVGAGI. CDR3 length equals 12 residues. The ends were cut back, 7 bases at V and 4 bases at J, with 11 bases in the middle. DNA for the CDR3: TGTGCCAGCATGACTACCAATTACGAGCAGTACTTC. This sequence encodes CASMTTNYEQYF.

The chain joins TRBV2 to TRBJ2-1; D is uncertain. This CDR3 has 15 amino acids. CDR1 is SNHLY, CDR2 FYNNEI, per germline. The ends were cut back, 6 bases at V and 1 base at J, with 13 bases in the middle. As DNA, the CDR3 is TGTGCCAGCAGAGGCAGGCGGTCTTCCTACAATGAGCAGTTCTTC. It codes for CASRGRRSSYNEQFF.

V and J are TRBV29-1 and TRBJ2-7; the match to TRBD1 covers 9 bases. CDR1 is SQVTM, CDR2 ANQGSEA, per germline. Trimming took 5 bases from V and 2 from J; bases not matched to a gene: 10. The length of the CDR3 is 15 residues. The CDR3 DNA follows: TGCAGCGTTATGCCTGAGACAGGGGGGCCCTACGAGCAGTACTTC. Encoded protein: CSVMPETGGPYEQYF.

The chain couples TRBV5-5 to TRBJ2-7; 8 bases match TRBD1. Unmatched junction bases numbered 6, after V lost 0 bases and J lost 4 bases. Per the germline V gene, CDR1 is SGHKS and CDR2 is YYEKEE (reference sequence). CDR3 length: 15 amino acids. The CDR3 DNA follows: TGTGCCAGCAGCTTGGAGGCAGGGGGCGGGTACGAGCAGTACTTC. This sequence encodes CASSLEAGGGYEQYF.

This clonotype was recorded at least ten times. The rearrangement links TRBV7-8 to TRBJ2-2; D not resolved. V was cut by 5 bases and J by 4 bases, with 2 bases left in between. Germline values: CDR1 SGHVS, CDR2 FQNEAQ. CDR3 length: 11 residues. The CDR3 nucleotides read TGTGCCAGCAGCATCACCGGGGAGCTGTTTTTT. Translation gives CASSITGELFF.